This record covers a single T cell receptor beta chain. This may be a read error, as it is one base from a much larger clone. Using RNA transcripts as the source, TCR beta CDR3 regions were amplified. During a first-round RT-PCR of the TCR CDR3, the HTBI primer set was used. TCRdb reprocessed the multiplex PCR reads via MiXCR and lists one record per CDR3 protein. The sample carries over 700,000 distinct CDR3 sequences, around a sixth recorded once. The data are from a study of T cells in Graves' hyperthyroidism and ophthalmopathy. For the study at large: Blood was drawn when the patient was first diagnosed and still untreated.

CDR3 size: 17 residues. Germline CDR1 is ENHRY and CDR2 is SYGVKD. Exclusions: uncontrolled infection, other autoimmune disease, pregnancy, lactation. Clinical symptoms, serum thyroxine, TRAb, thyroid ultrasound and orbital computed tomography established diagnosis. It was around 10 ml of fresh peripheral blood that supplied the PBMCs. Sequenced sample: blood. The chain couples TRBV10-3 to TRBJ2-7; 8 bases are shared with TRBD2. The source of this sequence is a woman aged 50 to 60 with Graves' hyperthyroidism that later progressed to Graves' ophthalmopathy. The CDR3 reads CASSESIRGRGGYEQYF. The CDR3, as DNA: TGTGCCAGCAGTGAGTCGATCCGGGGCCGGGGGGGCTACGAGCAGTACTTC.